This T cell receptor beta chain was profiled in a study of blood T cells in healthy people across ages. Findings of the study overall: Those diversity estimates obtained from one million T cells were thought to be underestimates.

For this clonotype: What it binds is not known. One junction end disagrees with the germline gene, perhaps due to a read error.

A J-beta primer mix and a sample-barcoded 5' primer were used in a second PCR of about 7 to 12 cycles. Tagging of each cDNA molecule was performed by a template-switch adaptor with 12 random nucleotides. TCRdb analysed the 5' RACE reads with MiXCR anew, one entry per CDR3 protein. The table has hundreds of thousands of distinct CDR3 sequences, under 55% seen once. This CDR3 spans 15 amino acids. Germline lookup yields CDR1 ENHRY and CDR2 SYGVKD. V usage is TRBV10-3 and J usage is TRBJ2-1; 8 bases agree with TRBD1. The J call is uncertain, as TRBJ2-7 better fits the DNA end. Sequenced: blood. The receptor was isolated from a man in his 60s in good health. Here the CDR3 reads CTIGGETGVYNEQYF. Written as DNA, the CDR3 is TGTACCATCGGAGGGGAGACAGGGGTCTACAATGAGCAGTACTTC.